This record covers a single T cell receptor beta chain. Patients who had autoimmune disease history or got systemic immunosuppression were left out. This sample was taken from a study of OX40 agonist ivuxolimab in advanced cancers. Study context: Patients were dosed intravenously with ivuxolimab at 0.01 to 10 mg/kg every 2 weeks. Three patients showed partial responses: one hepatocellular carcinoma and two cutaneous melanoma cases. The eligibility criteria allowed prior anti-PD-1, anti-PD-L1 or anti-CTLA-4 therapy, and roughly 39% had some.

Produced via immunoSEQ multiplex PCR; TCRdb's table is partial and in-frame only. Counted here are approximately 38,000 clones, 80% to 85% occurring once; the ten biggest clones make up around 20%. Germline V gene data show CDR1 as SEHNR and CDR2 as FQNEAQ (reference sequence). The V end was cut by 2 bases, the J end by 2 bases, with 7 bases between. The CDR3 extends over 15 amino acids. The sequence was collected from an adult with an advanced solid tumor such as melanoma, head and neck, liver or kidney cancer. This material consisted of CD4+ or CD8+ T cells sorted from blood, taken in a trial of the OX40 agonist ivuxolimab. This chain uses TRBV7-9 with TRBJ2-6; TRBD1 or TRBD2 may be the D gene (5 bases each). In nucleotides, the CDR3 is TGTGCCAGCAGCTTAATGGGGGCTGGGGCCAACGTCCTGACTTTC. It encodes CASSLMGAGANVLTF.